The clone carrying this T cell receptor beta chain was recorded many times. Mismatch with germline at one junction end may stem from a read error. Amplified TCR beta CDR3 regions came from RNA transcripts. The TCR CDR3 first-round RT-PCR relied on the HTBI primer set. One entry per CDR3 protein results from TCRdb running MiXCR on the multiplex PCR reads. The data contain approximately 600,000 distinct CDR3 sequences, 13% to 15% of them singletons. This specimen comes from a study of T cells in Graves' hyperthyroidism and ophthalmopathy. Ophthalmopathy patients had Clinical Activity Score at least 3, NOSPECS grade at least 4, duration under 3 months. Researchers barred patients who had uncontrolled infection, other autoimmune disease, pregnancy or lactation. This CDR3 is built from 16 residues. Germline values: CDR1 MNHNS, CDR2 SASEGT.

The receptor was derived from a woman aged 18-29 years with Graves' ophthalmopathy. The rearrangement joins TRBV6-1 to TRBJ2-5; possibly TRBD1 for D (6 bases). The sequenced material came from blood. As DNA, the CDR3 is TGTGCCAGCAGGGAAGACCGGGTCTTCAGGGGAGAGACCCAGTACTTC. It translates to CASREDRVFRGETQYF.